This section outlines one T cell receptor beta chain sequence together with its context. The data were taken from a study of blood T cell repertoires in COVID-19. Study in general: Samples taken during acute and convalescent COVID-19 were collected in the United States, Italy and Spain. In each case, the material was cDNA or gDNA derived from T cells, B-cell-depleted T cells, or PBMCs.

In the authors' methods: Reference gene primers were amplified, and this amplification served to estimate nucleated cell counts. TCRdb keeps only in-frame clones here, not all; method: immunoSEQ multiplex PCR. Clonal size and the V and J genes are those of that table, whereas D and trimming came from the DNA. The data contain tens of thousands of clones, roughly 88% of them singletons. The CDR3 has 9 residues. From germline, CDR1 is LNHDA and CDR2 SQIVND (reference sequence). Trimming shortened V by 11 bases and J by 8 bases, and 9 bases separated the two germline ends. The chain has TRBV19 and TRBJ1-1, with a weak D call TRBD1 (6 bases). Sequencing was done on a sample of peripheral blood. The sequence was obtained from a human donor in a cohort sampled during active COVID-19. The CDR3 bases are TGTGCCGCGGGGGCAGAAGCTTTCTTT. The encoded protein is CAAGAEAFF.